These T cell receptor beta chains were read from a single sample in a study of spatial heterogeneity in lung cancer. TCRdb re-called the 5' RACE reads through MiXCR, storing one row per CDR3 protein. The sample lists 100,000 or so distinct CDR3 sequences, 4% to 4.5% occurring once. The source material was lung tumor tissue, sampled at surgery. Receptors were obtained from a male donor with early-stage non-small cell lung cancer. Both conserved end residues are part of each CDR3. D genes are given only for firm matches. Clone size is shown for a subset of rows, as once, few, many or a class of expanded clone.

d_call | clone_size | j_call | v_call | cdr3_nt | cdr3_aa
TRBD1 | many | TRBJ1-1 | TRBV20-1 | TGCAGTGCCCAAGGGGGCGCGAACACTGAAGCTTTCTTT | CSAQGGANTEAFF
- | many | TRBJ1-1 | TRBV29-1 | TGCAGCGGAGCGACAGGAGGCGGTGAAGCTTTCTTT | CSGATGGGEAFF
TRBD1 | many | TRBJ1-1 | TRBV14 | TGTGCCAGCAGCCCACAAGACAGGGCCTACACTGAAGCTTTCTTT | CASSPQDRAYTEAFF
TRBD2 | many | TRBJ2-1 | TRBV6-2/TRBV6-3 | TGTGCCAGCATCACTCCCCTCCCCGGGACTAGTGTCGATGAGCAGTTCTTC | CASITPLPGTSVDEQFF
- | many | TRBJ1-5 | TRBV28 | TGTGCCAGCAGTTTGGGGCAGGGAATCCATCAGCCCCAGCATTTT | CASSLGQGIHQPQHF
TRBD1 | many | TRBJ2-3 | TRBV12-3/TRBV12-4 | TGTGCCAGCAGCCCCATCGGACAGGGGGGCACAGATACGCAGTATTTT | CASSPIGQGGTDTQYF
- | many | TRBJ2-3 | TRBV12-3/TRBV12-4 | TGTGCCAGCAGTTTAGTCAGGGGCAGAGAGGAAGATACGCAGTATTTT | CASSLVRGREEDTQYF
- | many | TRBJ2-5 | TRBV6-5 | TGTGCCAGCGGCCCCAGGGAAGAGACCCAGTACTTC | CASGPREETQYF
- | many | TRBJ2-2 | TRBV7-2 | TGTGCCAGCAGCTTAGCGACCCGGGAGCTGTTTTTT | CASSLATRELFF
TRBD1 | - | TRBJ1-5 | TRBV29-1 | TGCAGCGCGCGGGACAGCCTGAATCAGCCCCAGCATTTT | CSARDSLNQPQHF
TRBD2 | many | TRBJ2-3 | TRBV5-1 | TGCGCCAGCAGCTTCCGGACTAGCGGGCTAGAGGGTGATACGCAGTATTTT | CASSFRTSGLEGDTQYF
- | many | TRBJ2-3 | TRBV20-1 | TGCAGTGCACGGGGCGCGGATACTAGCACAGATACGCAGTATTTT | CSARGADTSTDTQYF
TRBD2 | many | TRBJ2-3 | TRBV6-6 | TGTGCCAGCAGTTACTCCCGGGGGGGGAGTGGAGATACGCAGTATTTT | CASSYSRGGSGDTQYF
- | many | TRBJ1-4 | TRBV5-1 | TGCGCCAGCAGCCACCTACAGGCATCAAATGAAAAACTGTTTTTT | CASSHLQASNEKLFF
- | - | TRBJ2-3 | TRBV5-1 | TGCGCCAGCAGGGGGGCATCTGCCACAGATACGCAGTATTTT | CASRGASATDTQYF
- | - | TRBJ2-1 | TRBV20-1 | TGCAGTGCTAGAGTAGGGGGATACTACAATGAGCAGTTCTTC | CSARVGGYYNEQFF
- | - | TRBJ1-2 | TRBV6-6 | TGTGCCAGCACCCGATTGGCAGGCTACACCTTC | CASTRLAGYTF
- | many | TRBJ2-6 | TRBV6-5 | TGTGCCAGCAGTAGTGGGGAGAGCTCTGGGGCCAACGTCCTGACTTTC | CASSSGESSGANVLTF
- | - | TRBJ2-4 | TRBV28 | TGTGCCAGCAGTTCAGAGGAAAACATTCAGTACTTC | CASSSEENIQYF
- | many | TRBJ2-3 | TRBV28 | TGTGCCAGCAGTTTATGGGGGCAAACAGATACGCAGTATTTT | CASSLWGQTDTQYF
- | many | TRBJ2-5 | TRBV4-1 | TGCGCCAGCAGCCAATACAGAGGACAAGAGACCCAGTACTTC | CASSQYRGQETQYF
- | many | TRBJ2-3 | TRBV4-1 | TGCGCCAGCAGCCAAGATCCAGTCACCACGCAGTATTTT | CASSQDPVTTQYF
- | many | TRBJ1-1 | TRBV5-1 | TGCGCCAGCAGCTTGGGGGCGATGAACACTGAAGCTTTCTTT | CASSLGAMNTEAFF
- | many | TRBJ2-3 | TRBV6-1 | TGTGCCAGCAGCCCAGGGCCCCGCACAGATACGCAGTATTTT | CASSPGPRTDTQYF
TRBD1 | many | TRBJ1-2 | TRBV20-1 | TGCAGTGTCCCCCAACCGACAGGGCTCCTTGGCGGCTACACCTTC | CSVPQPTGLLGGYTF
- | many | TRBJ1-2 | TRBV7-9 | TGTGCCAGCAGCTTCGGACGAGGAGCTAACTATGGCTACACCTTC | CASSFGRGANYGYTF
TRBD2 | - | TRBJ2-3 | TRBV4-1 | TGCGCCAGCAGCCAATGGATTGTGGCGGGAGCTACAGATACGCAGTATTTT | CASSQWIVAGATDTQYF